This T cell receptor (beta chain) is from a study of shared clonotypes between healthy human individuals. Concerning this clone itself: Its antigen is undetermined.

The table came from immunoSEQ multiplex PCR; TCRdb's copy has only in-frame clones and leaves some out. The repertoire has about 1,900,000 clones, 85% to 95% of them found once; the top ten carry around 1%. Germline lookup yields CDR1 MNHEY and CDR2 SVGAGI. Trimming removed 3 bases at V and 4 bases at J, with 13 bases between. This CDR3 is built from 14 residues. Whole-study results and caveats: Clonotype sharing across a handful of donors was observed for around 5% of naive CD4 clonotypes.

CD45RO-negative cells were positively selected for CCR7, leaving out terminally differentiated effector memory CD45RA+ cells. The chain couples TRBV6-5 to TRBJ2-7, with D possibly matching TRBD1 (6 bases). The specimen was naive CD8+ T cells sorted from blood. The TCR originated in a man younger than 35 in good health. CDR3 loop: CASSYRTVGYEQYF. The CDR3 region has the DNA TGTGCCAGCAGTTATCGGACAGTTGGGTACGAGCAGTACTTC.